This entry features one T cell receptor beta chain sequence. The CDR3 is 14 amino acids. Germline V gene lookup returns CDR1 MNHEY and CDR2 SVGAGI. The germline V and J ends were trimmed by 2 bases and 1 base, with 8 bases remaining between them. This table comes from immunoSEQ multiplex PCR, and its TCRdb copy is limited to in-frame clones, with some not included. Among approximately 120,000 clones, 88% were seen once, and the ten largest hold more than 6.5%. The sample is drawn from a study of identifying expanded T cells in peripheral blood. The chain carries TRBV6-5 and TRBJ2-5, with D perhaps TRBD2 (5 bases). The sequence was obtained from a person between 18 and 69 years old in good health. Sequenced material: blood. This CDR3 is CASSYEGTQETQYF. The DNA for the CDR3 is TGTGCCAGCAGTTACGAGGGAACCCAAGAGACCCAGTACTTC.